Presented here are 15 T cell receptor delta chains from one specimen sequenced in a study of Vδ1+ human thymocytes. Study-wide results and caveats: Thymic TRG and TRD repertoires appeared highly polyclonal.

The antigens these receptors bind are not known. RNA was extracted from the cells and then reverse transcribed. Pooled V-gene forward primers with one constant-region reverse primer generated the CDR3 amplicons by multiplex PCR. TCRdb re-called the multiplex PCR reads through CATT. The profile shows tens of thousands of delta-chain clones, 8% to 10% of them singletons. What was sequenced was Vdelta1+ gamma-delta thymocytes from the thymus. Subset reported: FACS-sorted CD3+ TCRalphabeta- TCRVdelta1+ TCRVdelta2- thymocytes. These receptors were obtained from a child under two years old who had congenital heart surgery.

This clone was seen a few times. The V and J genes are TRDV1 and TRDJ1; 12 nucleotides line up with TRDD3. The CDR3 is 20 amino acids. The germline gives CDR1 TSWWSYY, CDR2 QGS. The junction had 11 bases not matched to a gene; V was cut back by 0 bases and J by 0 bases. The CDR3 sequence is CALGELLGDTTLPYTDKLIF. CDR3 DNA sequence: TGTGCTCTTGGGGAACTACTGGGGGATACCACACTACCGTACACCGATAAACTCATCTTT.

This chain connects TRDV1 to TRDJ1; weak D call: TRDD2 (5 bases). Per germline, CDR1 TSWWSYY and CDR2 QGS. V was clipped by 0 bases and J by 1 base, with 36 bases between them. The CDR3 covers 24 residues. In DNA form, the CDR3 reads TGTGCTCTTGGGGAACTGTCGTTGGCCCGAGTCCTAATGCCTATTTTTAGGGGCACCGATAAACTCATCTTT. Its translation: CALGELSLARVLMPIFRGTDKLIF.

The gene calls are TRDV1 and TRDJ1; tentatively, D is TRDD3 (5 bases). Germline V gives CDR1 TSWWSYY, CDR2 QGS. The CDR3 sequence is 23 residues long. Trimming stripped 1 base from V and 0 bases from J, with 33 bases between. Written as DNA, the CDR3 is TGTGCTCTTGGGGAACCGTGGGGACCTTTTCCCTCGTACGTGGGGAGCTACACCGATAAACTCATCTTT. This sequence encodes CALGEPWGPFPSYVGSYTDKLIF.

The V and J genes are TRDV1 and TRDJ1; D is ambiguous. The CDR3 extends over 19 amino acids. Germline V lookup: CDR1 TSWWSYY, CDR2 QGS. V lost 0 bases and J 0 bases, leaving 20 bases between the germline ends. The CDR3 DNA follows: TGTGCTCTTGGGGAACTATCCCCTCAATTAGAACCGTACACCGATAAACTCATCTTT. Its translation is CALGELSPQLEPYTDKLIF.

This clone occurred a few times. The chain links TRDV1 to TRDJ1; D might be TRDD3 (6 bases). Per germline, CDR1 TSWWSYY and CDR2 QGS. The CDR3 spans 14 residues. V shed 5 bases and J shed 2 bases, with 12 bases lying between them. DNA for the CDR3: TGTGCTCTTGGGAAGGGACTGGGTACCGATAAACTCATCTTT. It encodes CALGKGLGTDKLIF.

V is TRDV1 and J is TRDJ1, with 9 positions matching TRDD3. This CDR3 is built from 18 residues. The V gene end was trimmed by 2 bases and the J gene end by 3 bases; junction bases not matched to a gene: 13. CDR1 and CDR2 from the germline V gene are TSWWSYY and QGS. CDR3 protein: CALGEGPLLGDTSDKLIF. The CDR3 region has the DNA TGTGCTCTTGGGGAAGGGCCCCTACTGGGGGACACTTCCGATAAACTCATCTTT.

This chain connects TRDV1 to TRDJ1, with 11 bases fitting TRDD3. The J gene is absent in TCRdb and was assigned here via DNA matching to germline. Germline CDR1 reads TSWWSYY; CDR2 reads QGS. This CDR3 is 18 amino acids long. V was clipped by 4 bases and J by 4 bases; unmatched bases: 14. The CDR3 sequence is CALGGQSYDWGINDKLIF. Here the CDR3 DNA reads TGTGCTCTTGGGGGACAGTCCTACGACTGGGGGATAAACGATAAACTCATCTTT.

The V and J genes are TRDV2 and TRDJ1, with D perhaps matching TRDD3 (6 bases). Germline CDR1 reads GEAIGNYY; CDR2 reads EKD. CDR3 length: 17 amino acids. V was shortened by 6 bases and J by 0 bases, with 22 bases between the two germline ends. The CDR3: CACPLLLWGQYTDKLIF. CDR3 nucleotide sequence: TGTGCCTGTCCTCTCCTCCTCTGGGGACAGTACACCGATAAACTCATCTTT.

This sequence joins TRDV1 and TRDJ1, with 8 bases that match TRDD3. This CDR3 spans 19 amino acids. The ends lost 0 bases at V and 0 bases at J; junction bases unmatched: 12. Germline V gives CDR1 TSWWSYY, CDR2 QGS. In nucleotides, the CDR3 is TGTGCTCTTGGGGAACTAGGGGCAATATCACTGGGGGACACCGATAAACTCATCTTT. It encodes CALGELGAISLGDTDKLIF.

The sample holds a few counts of this clone. The gene calls are TRDV1 and TRDJ1, with a possible D match to TRDD3 (8 bases). The CDR3 is made up of 21 amino acids. V was clipped by 1 base and J by 0 bases, with 27 bases between them. The germline CDR1 and CDR2 sequences are TSWWSYY and QGS. The CDR3 nucleotides are TGTGCTCTTGGGGAACCAAGTTCCTACTGGGGGCCTCCGCTGTACACCGATAAACTCATCTTT. Its translation is CALGEPSSYWGPPLYTDKLIF.

The chain recombines TRDV2 with TRDJ1, with 8 nucleotides matching TRDD3. This CDR3 comprises 18 residues. CDR1 GEAIGNYY and CDR2 EKD come from the germline V gene. The V gene end was trimmed by 4 bases and the J gene end by 3 bases; junction bases not matched to a gene: 18. This CDR3 reads CACEAVDGGLRFPDKLIF. The CDR3 bases are TGTGCCTGTGAGGCCGTTGATGGGGGATTACGTTTTCCCGATAAACTCATCTTT.

The chain is built from TRDV1 and TRDJ1; D may be TRDD3 (6 bases). Looked up from germline, CDR1 is TSWWSYY and CDR2 is QGS. The CDR3 contains 14 residues. This CDR3 is CAMAPLGYTDKLIF. CDR3 nucleotide sequence: TGTGCCATGGCCCCTCTGGGGTACACCGATAAACTCATCTTT.

The rearrangement uses TRDV1 and TRDJ2, with D perhaps TRDD3 (5 bases). The J gene was missing in TCRdb and was found by matching the end of the DNA to germline. The V gene's germline CDR1 is TSWWSYY and CDR2 QGS. There are 15 residues in the CDR3. V shed 9 bases and J shed 1 base, with 15 bases lying between them. CDR3 residues: CALRTGGDLTAQLFF. The CDR3 DNA sequence: TGTGCTCTGAGGACTGGTGGAGATTTGACAGCACAACTCTTCTTT.

The genes are TRDV1 and TRDJ1; unclear D gene. Deletions cut 0 bases from V and 3 bases from J, with 23 bases between. The CDR3 runs to 19 residues. Germline CDR1 TSWWSYY, CDR2 QGS. Written as DNA, the CDR3 is TGTGCTCTTGGGGAACTGGAGGGAATTCCGTCCTCCCCAGCCGATAAACTCATCTTT. Translating it yields CALGELEGIPSSPADKLIF.

The chain is built from TRDV1 and TRDJ1, with 10 bases that match TRDD3. Germline assignment: CDR1 TSWWSYY and CDR2 QGS. CDR3 length: 20 residues. The V gene end was trimmed by 0 bases and the J gene end by 0 bases; junction bases not matched to a gene: 13. DNA of the CDR3: TGTGCTCTTGGGGAACTTAAGGCCCGGGGGATACGGTTGGACACCGATAAACTCATCTTT. This gives the protein CALGELKARGIRLDTDKLIF.